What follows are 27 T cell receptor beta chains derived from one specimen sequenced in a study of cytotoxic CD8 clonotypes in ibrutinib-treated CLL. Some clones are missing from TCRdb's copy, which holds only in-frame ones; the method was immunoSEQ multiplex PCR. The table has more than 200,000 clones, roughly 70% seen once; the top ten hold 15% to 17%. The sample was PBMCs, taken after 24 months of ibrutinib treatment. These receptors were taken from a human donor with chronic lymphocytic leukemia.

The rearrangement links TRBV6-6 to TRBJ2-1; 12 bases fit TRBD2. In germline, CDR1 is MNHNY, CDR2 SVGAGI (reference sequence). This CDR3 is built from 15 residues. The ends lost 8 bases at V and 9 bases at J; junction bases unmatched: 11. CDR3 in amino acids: CASGGTSGRRGEQFF. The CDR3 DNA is TGTGCCAGCGGTGGAACTAGCGGGAGGCGGGGTGAGCAGTTCTTC.

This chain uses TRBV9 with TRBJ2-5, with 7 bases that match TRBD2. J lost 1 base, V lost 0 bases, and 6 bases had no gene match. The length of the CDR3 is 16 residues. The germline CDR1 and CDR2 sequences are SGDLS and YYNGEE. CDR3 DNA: TGTGCCAGCAGCGTAGAAACGGGAGGCCTCCAAGAGACCCAGTACTTC. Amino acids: CASSVETGGLQETQYF.

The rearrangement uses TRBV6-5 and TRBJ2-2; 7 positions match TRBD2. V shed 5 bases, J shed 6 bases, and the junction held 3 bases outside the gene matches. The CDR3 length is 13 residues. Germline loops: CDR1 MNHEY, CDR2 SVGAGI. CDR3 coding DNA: TGTGCCAGCAGTATGGGGGGGGCCGGGGAGCTGTTTTTT. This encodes CASSMGGAGELFF.

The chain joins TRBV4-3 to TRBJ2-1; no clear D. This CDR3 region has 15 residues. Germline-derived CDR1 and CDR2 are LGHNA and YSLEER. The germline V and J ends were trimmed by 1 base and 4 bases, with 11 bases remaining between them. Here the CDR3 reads CASSQVTFMYNEQFF. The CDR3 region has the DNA TGCGCCAGCAGCCAAGTCACATTTATGTACAATGAGCAGTTCTTC.

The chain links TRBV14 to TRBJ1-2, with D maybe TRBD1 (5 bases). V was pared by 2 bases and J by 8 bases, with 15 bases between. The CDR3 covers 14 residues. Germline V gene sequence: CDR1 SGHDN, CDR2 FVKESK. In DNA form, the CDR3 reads TGTGCCAGCAGCCAATACCAGGGCCTTTCCGGCTACACCTTC. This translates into CASSQYQGLSGYTF.

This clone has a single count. CDR3 in amino acids: CASFRDSYNEQFF. The CDR3 nucleotides read TGTGCCAGCTTCCGGGACAGCTACAATGAGCAGTTCTTC. The gene calls are TRBV28 and TRBJ2-1, with 7 bases identical to TRBD1. Looked up from germline, CDR1 is MDHEN and CDR2 is SYDVKM. After removal of 8 bases from V and 3 bases from J, the junction contained 4 bases not matched to a gene. This CDR3 has 13 amino acids.

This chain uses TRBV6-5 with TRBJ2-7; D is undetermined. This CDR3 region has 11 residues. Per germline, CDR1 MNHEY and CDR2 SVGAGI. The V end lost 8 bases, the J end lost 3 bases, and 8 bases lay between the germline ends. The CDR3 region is CASVKGYEQYF. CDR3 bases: TGTGCCAGCGTAAAAGGCTACGAGCAGTACTTC.

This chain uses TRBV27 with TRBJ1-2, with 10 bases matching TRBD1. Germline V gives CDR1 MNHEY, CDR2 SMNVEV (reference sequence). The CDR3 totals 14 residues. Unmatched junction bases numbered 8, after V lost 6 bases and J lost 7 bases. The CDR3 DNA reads TGTGCCAGCAGACCCGGGACAGGGGTGCCTGGCTACACCTTC. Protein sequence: CASRPGTGVPGYTF.

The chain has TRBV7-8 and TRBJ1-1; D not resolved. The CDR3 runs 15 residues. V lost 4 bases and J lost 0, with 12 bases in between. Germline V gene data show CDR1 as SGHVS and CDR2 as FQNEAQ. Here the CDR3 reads CASSSSHYLNTEAFF. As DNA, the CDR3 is TGTGCCAGCAGCTCTTCACATTATTTGAACACTGAAGCTTTCTTT. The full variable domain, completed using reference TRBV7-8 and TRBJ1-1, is GAGVSQSPRYKVAKRGQDVALRCDPISGHVSLFWYQQALGQGPEFLTYFQNEAQLDKSGLPSDRFFAERPEGSVSTLKIQRTQQEDSAVYLCASSSSHYLNTEAFFGQGTRLTVV.

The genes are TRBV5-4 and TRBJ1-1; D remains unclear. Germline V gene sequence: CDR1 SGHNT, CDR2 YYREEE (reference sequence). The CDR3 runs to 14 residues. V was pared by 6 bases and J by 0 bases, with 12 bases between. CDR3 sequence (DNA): TGTGCCAGCAACGCCGGCGAACTGAACACTGAAGCTTTCTTT. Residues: CASNAGELNTEAFF.

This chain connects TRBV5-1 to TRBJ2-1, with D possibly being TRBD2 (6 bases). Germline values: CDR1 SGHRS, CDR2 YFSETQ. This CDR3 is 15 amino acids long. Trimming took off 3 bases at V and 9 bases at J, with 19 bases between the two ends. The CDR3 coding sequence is TGCGCCAGCAGCTCCGACATCGGAGGGATGGGTGAGCAGTTCTTC. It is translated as CASSSDIGGMGEQFF. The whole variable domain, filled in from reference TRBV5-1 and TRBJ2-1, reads KAGVTQTPRYLIKTRGQQVTLSCSPISGHRSVSWYQQTPGQGLQFLFEYFSETQRNKGNFPGRFSGRQFSNSRSEMNVSTLELGDSALYLCASSSDIGGMGEQFFGPGTRLTVL.

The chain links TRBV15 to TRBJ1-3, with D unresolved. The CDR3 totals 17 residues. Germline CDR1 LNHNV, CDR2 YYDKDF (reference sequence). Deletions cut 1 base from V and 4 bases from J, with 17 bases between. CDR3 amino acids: CATSRGTELFGGNTIYF. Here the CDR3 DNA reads TGTGCCACCAGCAGAGGAACGGAACTGTTTGGGGGAAACACCATATATTTT.

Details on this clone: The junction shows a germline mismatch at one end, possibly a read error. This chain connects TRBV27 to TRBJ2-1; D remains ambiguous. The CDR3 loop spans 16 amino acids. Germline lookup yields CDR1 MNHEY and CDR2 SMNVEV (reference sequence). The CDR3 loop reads CASTLLSGKAYNEQFF. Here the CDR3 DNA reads TGTGCCAGCACTTTATTATCGGGTAAGGCCTACAATGAGCAGTTCTTC.

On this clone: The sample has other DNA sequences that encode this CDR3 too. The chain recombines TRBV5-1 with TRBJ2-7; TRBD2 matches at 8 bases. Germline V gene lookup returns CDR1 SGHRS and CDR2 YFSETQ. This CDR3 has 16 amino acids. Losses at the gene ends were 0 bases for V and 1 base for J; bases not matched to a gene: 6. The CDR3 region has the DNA TGCGCCAGCAGCTTGGGCGGAGCGGGAGTGTCCTACGAGCAGTACTTC. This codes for CASSLGGAGVSYEQYF.

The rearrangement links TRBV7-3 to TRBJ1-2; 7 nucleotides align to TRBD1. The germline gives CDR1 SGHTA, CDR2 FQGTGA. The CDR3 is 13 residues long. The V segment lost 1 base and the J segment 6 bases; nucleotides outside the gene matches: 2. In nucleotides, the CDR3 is TGTGCCAGCAGCTTAAGTCAGGGGGATGGCTACACCTTC. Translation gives CASSLSQGDGYTF.

In DNA, the CDR3 is TGTGCCAGCAGCGCGGGGCCTACTAGCAATCAGCCCCAGCATTTT. Translation gives CASSAGPTSNQPQHF. J is TRBJ1-5 and V is TRBV9; perhaps TRBD1 as D (5 bases). CDR3 length equals 15 residues. Germline CDR1 and CDR2: SGDLS and YYNGEE. The ends were cut back, 3 bases at V and 0 bases at J, with 10 bases in the middle.

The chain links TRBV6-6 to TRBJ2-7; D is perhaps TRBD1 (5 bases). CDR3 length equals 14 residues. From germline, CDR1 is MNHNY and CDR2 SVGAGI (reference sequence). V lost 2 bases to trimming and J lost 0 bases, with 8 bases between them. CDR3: CASSYTGYSYEQYF. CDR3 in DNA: TGTGCCAGCAGTTACACAGGTTACTCCTACGAGCAGTACTTC.

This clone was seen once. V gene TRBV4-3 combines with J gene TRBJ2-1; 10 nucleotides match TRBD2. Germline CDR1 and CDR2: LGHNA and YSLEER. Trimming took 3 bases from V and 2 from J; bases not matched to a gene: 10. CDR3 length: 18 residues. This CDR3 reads CASSHATYLAGAYNEQFF. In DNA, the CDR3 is TGCGCCAGCAGCCATGCGACCTACCTAGCGGGGGCCTACAATGAGCAGTTCTTC.

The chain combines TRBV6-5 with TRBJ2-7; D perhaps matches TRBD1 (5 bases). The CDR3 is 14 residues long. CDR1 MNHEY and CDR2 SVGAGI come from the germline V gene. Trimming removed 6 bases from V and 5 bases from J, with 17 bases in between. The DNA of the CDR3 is TGTGCCAGCAGCTTCTCCTACACCAGGGACGAGCAGTACTTC. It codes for CASSFSYTRDEQYF.

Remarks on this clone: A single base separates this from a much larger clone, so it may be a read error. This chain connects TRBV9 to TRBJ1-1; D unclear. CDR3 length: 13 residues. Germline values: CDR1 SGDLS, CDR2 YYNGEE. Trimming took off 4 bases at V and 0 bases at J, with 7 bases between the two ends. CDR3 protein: CASSPQVNTEAFF. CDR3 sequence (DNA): TGTGCCAGCAGCCCCCAGGTGAACACTGAAGCTTTCTTT.

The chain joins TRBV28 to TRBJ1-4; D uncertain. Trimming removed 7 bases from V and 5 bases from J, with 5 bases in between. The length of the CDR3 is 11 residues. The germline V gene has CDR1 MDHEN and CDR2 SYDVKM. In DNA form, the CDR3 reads TGTGCCAGCACCCGAAATGAAAAACTGTTTTTT. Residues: CASTRNEKLFF.

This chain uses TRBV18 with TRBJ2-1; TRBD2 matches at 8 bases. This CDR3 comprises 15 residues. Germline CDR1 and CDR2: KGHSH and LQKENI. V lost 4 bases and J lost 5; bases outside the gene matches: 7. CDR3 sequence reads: CASSLGTSGDNEQFF. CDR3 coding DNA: TGTGCCAGCTCACTCGGGACTAGTGGGGACAATGAGCAGTTCTTC.

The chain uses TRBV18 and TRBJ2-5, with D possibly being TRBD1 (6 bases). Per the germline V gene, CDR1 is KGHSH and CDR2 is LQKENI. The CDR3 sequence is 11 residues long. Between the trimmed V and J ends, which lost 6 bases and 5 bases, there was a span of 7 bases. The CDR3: CASSQGETQYF. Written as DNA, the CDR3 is TGTGCCAGCTCCCAGGGGGAGACCCAGTACTTC.

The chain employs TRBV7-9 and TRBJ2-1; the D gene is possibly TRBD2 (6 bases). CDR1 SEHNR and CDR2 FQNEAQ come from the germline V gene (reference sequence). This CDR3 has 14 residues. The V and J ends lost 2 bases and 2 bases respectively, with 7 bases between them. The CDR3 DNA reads TGTGCCAGCAGCTTAAGCGGGCCCTACAATGAGCAGTTCTTC. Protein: CASSLSGPYNEQFF.

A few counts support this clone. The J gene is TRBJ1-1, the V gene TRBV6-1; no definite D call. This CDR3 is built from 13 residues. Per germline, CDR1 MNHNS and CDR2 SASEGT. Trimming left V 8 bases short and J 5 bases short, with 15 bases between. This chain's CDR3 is CASSRRGETEAFF. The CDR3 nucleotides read TGTGCCAGCTCACGACGAGGAGAAACTGAAGCTTTCTTT.

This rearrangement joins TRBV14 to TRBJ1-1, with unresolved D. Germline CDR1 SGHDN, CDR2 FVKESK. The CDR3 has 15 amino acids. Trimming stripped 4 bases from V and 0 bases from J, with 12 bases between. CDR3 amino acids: CASSPERSMNTEAFF. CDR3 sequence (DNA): TGTGCCAGCAGCCCAGAGCGCAGCATGAACACTGAAGCTTTCTTT.

In nucleotides, the CDR3 is TGTGCCAGCAGGCCGGGACAGGTAGACACTGAAGCTTTCTTT. Protein product: CASRPGQVDTEAFF. This sequence joins TRBV6-5 and TRBJ1-1; 8 nucleotides line up with TRBD1. The CDR3 totals 14 residues. Trimming took 6 bases from V and 3 from J; bases not matched to a gene: 6. Germline values: CDR1 MNHEY, CDR2 SVGAGI.